Listed below are T cell receptor beta chains from one sample, sequenced in a study of blood T cell repertoires in COVID-19. Sequencing was performed with immunoSEQ multiplex PCR; in TCRdb, only in-frame clones are kept and a portion is missing. The sample shows about 75,000 clones, around 74% of them seen only once. The sample comprised peripheral blood. These receptors originate from a human donor with acute or convalescent COVID-19. The donor label of this sample is uncertain. Each CDR3 is given with its conserved first and last residue. Each record gives: clone size, V gene, J gene, D gene, CDR3 DNA, CDR3 protein. A D gene is named only where the DNA matches it firmly. Clone size is shown for a subset of rows, as once, few, many or a class of expanded clone.

-	TRBV4-3	TRBJ2-3	TRBD2	TGCGCCAGCAGCCAGGGGACTAGCGGGGGGCAGTATTTT	CASSQGTSGGQYF
-	TRBV5-4	TRBJ1-2	TRBD1	TGTGCCAGCAGCCTTCTAGGACAGGGCAGCGGCTACACCTTC	CASSLLGQGSGYTF
-	TRBV5-1	TRBJ2-7	-	TGCGCCAGCAGCGTAGCGGTTACCTCCTACGAGCAGTACTTC	CASSVAVTSYEQYF
-	TRBV30	TRBJ1-1	-	TGTGCCTGGACATACGGGAACACTGAAGCTTTCTTT	CAWTYGNTEAFF
-	TRBV19	TRBJ2-6	-	TGTGCCAGTAGTATTACAGGGTCTGGGGCCAACGTCCTGACTTTC	CASSITGSGANVLTF
-	TRBV19	TRBJ1-2	-	TGTGCCAGTAGACCAGTAACAGCCGGGGGTTTCTATGGCTACACCTTC	CASRPVTAGGFYGYTF
-	TRBV6-5	TRBJ2-7	-	TGTGCCAGCAGTAGGGGGAGCCACTCCTACGAGCAGTACTTC	CASSRGSHSYEQYF
-	TRBV5-1	TRBJ1-2	TRBD1	TGCGCCAGCAGCTCATGGACAGGAGGGGCGGGCTACACCTTC	CASSSWTGGAGYTF
few	TRBV27	TRBJ2-3	TRBD2	TGTGCCAGCAGTTCAACGACTAGCGGGGGCCCCGGTACGCAGTATTTT	CASSSTTSGGPGTQYF
-	TRBV7-6	TRBJ2-1	TRBD2	TGTGCCAGCAGCTTAGCGATGGGCGGGGGACACAATGAGCAGTTCTTC	CASSLAMGGGHNEQFF
-	TRBV28	TRBJ2-5	-	TGTGCCAGCAGTACCGGGACACACAAGTACTTC	CASSTGTHKYF
-	TRBV30	TRBJ2-5	-	TGTGCCTGGAGTGGTTTTGTAGATCAAGAGACCCAGTACTTC	CAWSGFVDQETQYF
-	TRBV3-1/TRBV3-2	TRBJ1-4	TRBD1	TGTGCCAGCAGCCAAGGTGTGGGACAGGCACATGGAAAACTGTTTTTT	CASSQGVGQAHGKLFF
-	TRBV28	TRBJ1-6	-	TGTGCCAGCAGTCTAGAACAGGGCTTTAGACCCCTCCACTTT	CASSLEQGFRPLHF
-	TRBV2	TRBJ1-6	-	TGTGCCAGCAGTGGGGACACCAGACATTCACCCCTCCACTTT	CASSGDTRHSPLHF
-	TRBV7-9	TRBJ2-7	TRBD2	TGTGCCAGCAGGATGTTGGCTAGCGGGGGGAACGAGCAGTACTTC	CASRMLASGGNEQYF
-	TRBV18	TRBJ1-1	-	TGTGCCAGCTCACCACAGGGGGTGGGCAACACTGAAGCTTTCTTT	CASSPQGVGNTEAFF
-	TRBV4-3	TRBJ2-2	TRBD2	TGCGCCAGCAGCCAAGAGGGGGGGAGGAGCGGGGAGCTGTTTTTT	CASSQEGGRSGELFF